These 8 T cell receptor beta chains share one sample of origin, sequenced in a study of OX40 agonist ivuxolimab in advanced cancers. Repertoires were generated with immunoSEQ multiplex PCR, while TCRdb's copy carries only in-frame clones and drops some. The data contain over 45,000 clones, 75% to 85% of them singletons. Sequencing was performed on CD4+ or CD8+ T cells sorted from blood, taken in a trial of the OX40 agonist ivuxolimab. Receptor source: an adult with an advanced solid tumor such as melanoma, head and neck, liver or kidney cancer.

This CDR3 reads CAWSSGVGGYTF. In DNA, the CDR3 is TGTGCCTGGAGTTCGGGGGTCGGCGGCTACACCTTC. The chain uses TRBV30 and TRBJ1-2; possibly TRBD1 for D (5 bases). Trimming took 2 bases from V and 8 from J, leaving 12 bases between them. Germline-derived CDR1 and CDR2 are GTSNPN and SVGIG (reference sequence). The CDR3 is 12 residues long.

The chain has TRBV7-3 and TRBJ2-7; maybe TRBD2 (5 bases). V lost 8 bases, J lost 0 bases, and 23 bases lay in between. The CDR3 covers 17 residues. Germline loops: CDR1 SGHTA, CDR2 FQGTGA. CDR3 loop: CASGLRPPGSSSYEQYF. In nucleotides, the CDR3 is TGTGCCAGCGGACTTCGACCCCCTGGTTCTTCCTCCTACGAGCAGTACTTC. Full variable domain (remainder filled in from reference TRBV7-3 and TRBJ2-7): GAGVSQTPSNKVTEKGKYVELRCDPISGHTALYWYRQSLGQGPEFLIYFQGTGAADDSGLPNDRFFAVRPEGSVSTLKIQRTERGDSAVYLCASGLRPPGSSSYEQYFGPGTRLTVT.

The V gene is TRBV27, the J gene TRBJ1-2; 10 nucleotides match TRBD1. In germline, CDR1 is MNHEY, CDR2 SMNVEV (reference sequence). CDR3 length equals 15 residues. The V gene end was trimmed by 5 bases and the J gene end by 5 bases; junction bases not matched to a gene: 8. In DNA, the CDR3 is TGTGCCAGCAGTAAGACAGGGGGCGCGGGATATGGCTACACCTTC. Translation: CASSKTGGAGYGYTF.

The chain couples TRBV28 to TRBJ1-3; no definite D call. Germline V lookup: CDR1 MDHEN, CDR2 SYDVKM. This CDR3 region has 12 residues. V lost 2 bases, J lost 7 bases, and 6 bases lay in between. CDR3 amino acids: CASSLRENTIYF. DNA of the CDR3: TGTGCCAGCAGTTTAAGGGAGAACACCATATATTTT.

The chain recombines TRBV2 with TRBJ2-7; 11 nucleotides align to TRBD2. This CDR3 contains 14 residues. The junction had 8 bases not matched to a gene; V was cut back by 7 bases and J by 6 bases. Looked up from germline, CDR1 is SNHLY and CDR2 is FYNNEI. The CDR3 DNA sequence: TGTGCCAGCATTGCACTAGCGGGGGTAGGCGAGCAGTACTTC. Amino acids: CASIALAGVGEQYF.

The chain has TRBV5-1 and TRBJ1-1, with 7 bases fitting TRBD1. CDR3 size: 13 residues. Trimming took 2 bases from V and 4 from J; bases not matched to a gene: 2. The germline V gene encodes CDR1 SGHRS and CDR2 YFSETQ. CDR3 coding DNA: TGCGCCAGCAGCTTACAGGGGCTCACTGAAGCTTTCTTT. Translating gives CASSLQGLTEAFF.

The chain joins TRBV4-2 to TRBJ2-3; no clear D gene. Looked up from germline, CDR1 is LGHNA and CDR2 is YNFKEQ. The V and J ends lost 1 base and 4 bases respectively, with 15 bases between them. The CDR3 has 16 residues. The CDR3 nucleotides are TGTGCCAGCAGCCAAGGGGGTGGTCCGGTTTCAGATACGCAGTATTTT. It translates to CASSQGGGPVSDTQYF.

V and J are TRBV5-1 and TRBJ2-7; 11 bases map to TRBD1. In germline, CDR1 is SGHRS, CDR2 YFSETQ. V lost 4 bases and J lost 5; bases outside the gene matches: 11. The CDR3 is 16 amino acids. CDR3 region: CASSRISGTGGHEQYF. CDR3 in DNA: TGCGCCAGCAGCAGAATTTCCGGGACAGGGGGACACGAGCAGTACTTC.